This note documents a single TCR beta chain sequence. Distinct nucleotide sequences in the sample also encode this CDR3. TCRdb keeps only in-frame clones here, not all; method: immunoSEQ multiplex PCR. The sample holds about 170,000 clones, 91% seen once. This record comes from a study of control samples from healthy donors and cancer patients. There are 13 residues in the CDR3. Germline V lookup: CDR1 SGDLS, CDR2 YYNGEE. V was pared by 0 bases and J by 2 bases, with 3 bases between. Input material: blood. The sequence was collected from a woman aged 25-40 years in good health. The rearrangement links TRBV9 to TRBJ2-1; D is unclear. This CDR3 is CASSVGTYNEQFF. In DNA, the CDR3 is TGTGCCAGCAGCGTAGGGACCTACAATGAGCAGTTCTTC.